This TCR beta chain was obtained from a study of response to subunit inactivated influenza vaccine. The V and J ends lost 1 base and 2 bases, in that order; junction bases with no gene match: 5. This CDR3 is 15 amino acids long. CDR1 is SGDLS, CDR2 YYNGEE, per germline. This clonotype was counted many times. No antigen is known for it. Via MiXCR, TCRdb re-called the RT-PCR reads, giving one row per CDR3 protein. Of around 580,000 distinct CDR3 sequences in the sample, about 11% were seen once. Whole-study findings and limits: Authors suggested each seasonal flu vaccination may recruit only limited numbers of new T cells.

The TCR was taken from a man between 50 and 59 years old who received an inactivated influenza vaccine. The V gene is TRBV9, the J gene TRBJ2-5, with 7 bases lining up with TRBD2. The sequencing here drew on PBMCs from blood, taken on the day of vaccination. The CDR3 coding sequence is TGTGCCAGCAGCGTATCGGGAGGTTGGCAAGAGACCCAGTACTTC. Translating it yields CASSVSGGWQETQYF. Full variable domain (outside the CDR3, taken from reference TRBV9 and TRBJ2-5): DSGVTQTPKHLITATGQRVTLRCSPRSGDLSVYWYQQSLDQGLQFLIQYYNGEERAKGNILERFSAQQFPDLHSELNLSSLELGDSALYFCASSVSGGWQETQYFGPGTRLLVL.